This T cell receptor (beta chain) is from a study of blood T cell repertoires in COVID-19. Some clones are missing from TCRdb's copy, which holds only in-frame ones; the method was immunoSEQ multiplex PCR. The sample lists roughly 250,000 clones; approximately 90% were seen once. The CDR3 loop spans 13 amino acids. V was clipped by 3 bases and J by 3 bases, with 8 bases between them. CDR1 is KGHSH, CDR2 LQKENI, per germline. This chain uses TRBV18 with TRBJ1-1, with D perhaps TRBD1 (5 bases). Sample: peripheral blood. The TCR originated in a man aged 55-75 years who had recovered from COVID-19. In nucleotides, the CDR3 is TGTGCCAGCTCACCGCTCAGGGACACTGAAGCTTTCTTT. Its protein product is CASSPLRDTEAFF.